Sequencing of this T cell receptor beta chain was carried out in a study of blood T cell repertoires in COVID-19. Participants' own reports of clinical history determined their cohort assignment. Each recovered donor of Cohort 3 presented with two negative PCRs, clearance, or symptom resolution. The repertoire was sequenced with immunoSEQ multiplex PCR; TCRdb's copy has only in-frame clones and lacks some. This sample carries hundreds of thousands of clones, about 85% of them seen once, and the ten largest clones take about 17%. After removal of 3 bases from V and 7 bases from J, the junction contained 7 bases not matched to a gene. The CDR3 consists of 15 residues. Per the germline V gene, CDR1 is KGHSH and CDR2 is LQKENI.

The chain joins TRBV18 to TRBJ1-4; TRBD1 matches 8 bases. Sample: PBMCs or T cells enriched from blood (not recorded which). The sequence was obtained from a man in his forties who had recovered from COVID-19. The CDR3 is CASSPGTGGVEKLFF. CDR3 sequence (DNA): TGTGCCAGCTCACCCGGGACAGGTGGTGTTGAAAAACTGTTTTTT.